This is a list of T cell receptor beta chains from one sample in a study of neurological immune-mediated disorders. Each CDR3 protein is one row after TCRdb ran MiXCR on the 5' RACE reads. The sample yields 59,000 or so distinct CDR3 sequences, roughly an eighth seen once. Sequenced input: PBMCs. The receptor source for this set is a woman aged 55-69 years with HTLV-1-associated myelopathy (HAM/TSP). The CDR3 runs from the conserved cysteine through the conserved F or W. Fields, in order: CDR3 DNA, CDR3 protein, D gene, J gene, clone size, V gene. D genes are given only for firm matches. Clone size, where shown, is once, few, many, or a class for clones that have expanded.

CDR3nt: TGCAGTGCCACAGGACAGCAAGAGACCCAGTACTTC
CDR3aa: CSATGQQETQYF
d_gene: .
j_gene: TRBJ2-5
abundance: many
v_gene: TRBV20-1

CDR3nt: TGTGCCAGCACCTGGTTTTACTCTGGGGCCAACGTCCTGACTTTC
CDR3aa: CASTWFYSGANVLTF
d_gene: .
j_gene: TRBJ2-6
abundance: many
v_gene: TRBV7-9

CDR3nt: TGTGCTATCAAAGGGGTAGGCCAGCCCCAGCATTTT
CDR3aa: CAIKGVGQPQHF
d_gene: .
j_gene: TRBJ1-5
abundance: many
v_gene: TRBV12-3/TRBV12-4

CDR3nt: TGTGCCAGCTTGTACAGGGTGATCCAAGAGACCCAGTACTTC
CDR3aa: CASLYRVIQETQYF
d_gene: .
j_gene: TRBJ2-5
abundance: many
v_gene: TRBV6-1

CDR3nt: TGCAGTGCTAGAGATCTAGCGGTCAAGACACACAATGAGCAGTTCTTC
CDR3aa: CSARDLAVKTHNEQFF
d_gene: TRBD2
j_gene: TRBJ2-1
abundance: many
v_gene: TRBV20-1

CDR3nt: TGTGCCAGCAGCCTAAATAGGGACCCTTCTTGGTACACCTTC
CDR3aa: CASSLNRDPSWYTF
d_gene: .
j_gene: TRBJ1-2
abundance: .
v_gene: TRBV7-9

CDR3nt: TGCGCCAGCAGCTTGGGGACAGGAAAAACGGTCTACGAGCAGTACTTC
CDR3aa: CASSLGTGKTVYEQYF
d_gene: TRBD1
j_gene: TRBJ2-7
abundance: many
v_gene: TRBV5-1

CDR3nt: TGTGTCAGCAGTGAACTCGTTTTTAAAAACAACAATGAGCAGTTCTTC
CDR3aa: CVSSELVFKNNNEQFF
d_gene: .
j_gene: TRBJ2-1
abundance: .
v_gene: TRBV6-4

CDR3nt: TGTGCCATAAGAACAGGGGGTAATGAAAAACTGTTTTTT
CDR3aa: CAIRTGGNEKLFF
d_gene: TRBD1
j_gene: TRBJ1-4
abundance: many
v_gene: TRBV10-3

CDR3nt: TGCAGTGCTAGTCTACTAGCGGGAGACGACGAGCAGTACTTC
CDR3aa: CSASLLAGDDEQYF
d_gene: TRBD2
j_gene: TRBJ2-7
abundance: many
v_gene: TRBV20-1

CDR3nt: TGCAGTGCTAGAGACTCCGGACAGGGGGCTAGTGAGCAGTTCTTC
CDR3aa: CSARDSGQGASEQFF
d_gene: TRBD1
j_gene: TRBJ2-1
abundance: many
v_gene: TRBV20-1

CDR3nt: TGCAGTGCTAGCCGGGGGGGGTCCACAGATACGCAGTATTTT
CDR3aa: CSASRGGSTDTQYF
d_gene: TRBD2
j_gene: TRBJ2-3
abundance: many
v_gene: TRBV20-1

CDR3nt: TGTGCCGCGGGCCCAATCTCCTACGAGCAGTACTTC
CDR3aa: CAAGPISYEQYF
d_gene: .
j_gene: TRBJ2-7
abundance: many
v_gene: TRBV2

CDR3nt: TGTGCCAGCAGCTTCAGGCTACCCTCCTACAATGAGCAGTTCTTC
CDR3aa: CASSFRLPSYNEQFF
d_gene: .
j_gene: TRBJ2-1
abundance: many
v_gene: TRBV7-7

CDR3nt: TGTGCCACCAGTGATCCACTCCTAACCTCTGGGGCCAACGTCCTGACTTTC
CDR3aa: CATSDPLLTSGANVLTF
d_gene: .
j_gene: TRBJ2-6
abundance: many
v_gene: TRBV24-1